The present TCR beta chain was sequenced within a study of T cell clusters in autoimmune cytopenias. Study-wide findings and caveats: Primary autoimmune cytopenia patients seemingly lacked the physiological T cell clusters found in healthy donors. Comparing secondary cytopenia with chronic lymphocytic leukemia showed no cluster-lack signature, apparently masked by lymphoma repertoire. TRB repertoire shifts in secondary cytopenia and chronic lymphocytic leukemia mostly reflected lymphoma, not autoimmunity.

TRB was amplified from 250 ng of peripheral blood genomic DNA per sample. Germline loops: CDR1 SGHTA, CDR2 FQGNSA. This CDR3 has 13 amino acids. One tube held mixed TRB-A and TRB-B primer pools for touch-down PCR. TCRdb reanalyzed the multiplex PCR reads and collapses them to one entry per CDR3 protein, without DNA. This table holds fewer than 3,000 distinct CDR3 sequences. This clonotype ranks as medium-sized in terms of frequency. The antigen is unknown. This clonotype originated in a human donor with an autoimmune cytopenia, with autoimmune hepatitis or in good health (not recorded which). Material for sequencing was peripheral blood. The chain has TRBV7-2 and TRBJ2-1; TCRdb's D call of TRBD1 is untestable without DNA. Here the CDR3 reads CASSWGQYNEQFF.